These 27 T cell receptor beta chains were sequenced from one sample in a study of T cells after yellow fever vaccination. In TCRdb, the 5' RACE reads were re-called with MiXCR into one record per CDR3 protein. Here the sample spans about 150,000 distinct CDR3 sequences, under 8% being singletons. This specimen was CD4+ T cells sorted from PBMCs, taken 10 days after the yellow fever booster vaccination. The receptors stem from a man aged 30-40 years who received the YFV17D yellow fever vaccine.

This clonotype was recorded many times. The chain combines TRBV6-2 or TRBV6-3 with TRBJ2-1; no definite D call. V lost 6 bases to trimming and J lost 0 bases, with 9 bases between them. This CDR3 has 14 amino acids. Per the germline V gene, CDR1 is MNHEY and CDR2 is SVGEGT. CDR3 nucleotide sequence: TGTGCCAGCAGCTCTCAACGCTCCTACAATGAGCAGTTCTTC. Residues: CASSSQRSYNEQFF.

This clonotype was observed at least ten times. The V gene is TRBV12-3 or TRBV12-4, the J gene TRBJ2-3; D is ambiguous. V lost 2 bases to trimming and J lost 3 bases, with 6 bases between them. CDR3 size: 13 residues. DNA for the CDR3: TGTGCCAGCAGTTTAAGAACGACAGATACGCAGTATTTT. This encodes CASSLRTTDTQYF.

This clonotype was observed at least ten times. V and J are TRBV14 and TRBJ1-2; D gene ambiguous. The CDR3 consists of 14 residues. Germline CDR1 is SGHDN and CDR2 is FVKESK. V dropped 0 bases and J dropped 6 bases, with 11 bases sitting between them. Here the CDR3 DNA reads TGTGCCAGCAGCCAAGATTTGGGATTTAATGGCTACACCTTC. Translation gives CASSQDLGFNGYTF.

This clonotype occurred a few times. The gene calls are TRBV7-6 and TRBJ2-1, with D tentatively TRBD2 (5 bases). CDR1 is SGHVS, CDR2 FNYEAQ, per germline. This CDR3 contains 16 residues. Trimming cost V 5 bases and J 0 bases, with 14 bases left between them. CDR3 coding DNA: TGTGCCAGCAGCGTAACTAGGCCCAGCTCCTACAATGAGCAGTTCTTC. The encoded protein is CASSVTRPSSYNEQFF. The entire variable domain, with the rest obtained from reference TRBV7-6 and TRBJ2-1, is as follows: GAGVSQSPRYKVTKRGQDVALRCDPISGHVSLYWYRQALGQGPEFLTYFNYEAQQDKSGLPNDRFSAERPEGSISTLTIQRTEQRDSAMYRCASSVTRPSSYNEQFFGPGTRLTVL.

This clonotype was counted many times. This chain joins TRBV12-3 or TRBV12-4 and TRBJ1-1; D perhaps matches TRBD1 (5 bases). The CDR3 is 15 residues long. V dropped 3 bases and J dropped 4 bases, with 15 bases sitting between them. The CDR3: CASSFRAGSFTEAFF. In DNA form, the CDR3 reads TGTGCCAGCAGTTTTCGGGCAGGGTCGTTCACTGAAGCTTTCTTT.

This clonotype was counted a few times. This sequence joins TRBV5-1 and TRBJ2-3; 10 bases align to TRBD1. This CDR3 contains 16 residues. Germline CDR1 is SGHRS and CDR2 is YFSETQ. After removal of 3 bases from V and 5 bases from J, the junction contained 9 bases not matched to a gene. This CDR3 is CASSYSGTGAGDTQYF. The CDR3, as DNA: TGCGCCAGCAGCTACTCCGGGACAGGGGCCGGAGATACGCAGTATTTT.

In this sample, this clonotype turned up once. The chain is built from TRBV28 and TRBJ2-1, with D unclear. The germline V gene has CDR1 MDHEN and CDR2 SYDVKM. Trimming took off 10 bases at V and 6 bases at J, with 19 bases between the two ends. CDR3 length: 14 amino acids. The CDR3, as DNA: TGTGCCATGGGCCCCGGGCCGGTGTGCAATGAGCAGTTCTTC. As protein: CAMGPGPVCNEQFF. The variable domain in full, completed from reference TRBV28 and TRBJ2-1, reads DVKVTQSSRYLVKRTGEKVFLECVQDMDHENMFWYRQDPGLGLRLIYFSYDVKMKEKGDIPEGYSVSREKKERFSLILESASTNQTSMYLCAMGPGPVCNEQFFGPGTRLTVL.

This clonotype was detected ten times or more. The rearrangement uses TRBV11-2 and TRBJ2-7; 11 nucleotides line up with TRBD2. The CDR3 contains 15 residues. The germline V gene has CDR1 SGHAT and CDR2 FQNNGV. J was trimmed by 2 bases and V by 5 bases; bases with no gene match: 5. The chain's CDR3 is CASSQRLAGTYEQYF. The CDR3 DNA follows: TGTGCCAGCAGCCAAAGACTAGCGGGAACCTACGAGCAGTACTTC.

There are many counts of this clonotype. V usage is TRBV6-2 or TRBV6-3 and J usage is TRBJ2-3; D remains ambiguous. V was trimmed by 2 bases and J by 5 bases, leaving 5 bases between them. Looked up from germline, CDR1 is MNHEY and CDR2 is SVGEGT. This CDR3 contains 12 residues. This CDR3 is CASSYVGDTQYF. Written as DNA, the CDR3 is TGTGCCAGCAGTTACGTAGGAGATACGCAGTATTTT.

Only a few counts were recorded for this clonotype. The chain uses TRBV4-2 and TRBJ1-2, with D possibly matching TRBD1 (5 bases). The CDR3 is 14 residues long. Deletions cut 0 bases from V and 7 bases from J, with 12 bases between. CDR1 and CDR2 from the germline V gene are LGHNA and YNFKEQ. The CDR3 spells CASSQDSGRVGYTF. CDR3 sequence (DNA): TGTGCCAGCAGCCAAGATTCGGGCAGGGTTGGCTACACCTTC.

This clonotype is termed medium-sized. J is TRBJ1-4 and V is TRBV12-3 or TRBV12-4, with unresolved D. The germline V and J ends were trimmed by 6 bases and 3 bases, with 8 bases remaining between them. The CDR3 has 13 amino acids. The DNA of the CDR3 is TGTGCCAGCAGATGGGGAGCTAATGAAAAACTGTTTTTT. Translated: CASRWGANEKLFF.

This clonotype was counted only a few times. This chain's CDR3 is CASSPQNSYEQYF. CDR3 DNA sequence: TGTGCCAGCTCACCACAGAACTCCTACGAGCAGTACTTC. This rearrangement joins TRBV18 to TRBJ2-7; D is unclear. Trimming left V 1 base short and J 0 bases short, with 4 bases between. The CDR3 is made up of 13 amino acids. CDR1 KGHSH and CDR2 LQKENI come from the germline V gene.

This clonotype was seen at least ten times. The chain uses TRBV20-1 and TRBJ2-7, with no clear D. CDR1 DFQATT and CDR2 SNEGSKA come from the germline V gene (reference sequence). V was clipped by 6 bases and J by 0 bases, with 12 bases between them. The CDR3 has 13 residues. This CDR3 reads CSAATGFSYEQYF. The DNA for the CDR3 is TGCAGTGCCGCAACGGGCTTCTCCTACGAGCAGTACTTC.

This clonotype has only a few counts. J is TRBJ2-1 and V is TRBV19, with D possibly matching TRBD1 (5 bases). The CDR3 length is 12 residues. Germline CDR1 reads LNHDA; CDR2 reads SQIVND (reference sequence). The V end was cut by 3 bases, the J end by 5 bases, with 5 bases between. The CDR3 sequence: CASSMTDNEQFF. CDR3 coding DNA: TGTGCCAGTAGTATGACAGACAATGAGCAGTTCTTC.

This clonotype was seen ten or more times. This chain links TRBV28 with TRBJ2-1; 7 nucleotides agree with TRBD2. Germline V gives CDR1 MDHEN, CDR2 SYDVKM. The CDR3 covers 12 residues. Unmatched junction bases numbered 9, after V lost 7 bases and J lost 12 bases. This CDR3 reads CASNPPGRRQFF. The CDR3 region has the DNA TGTGCCAGCAATCCTCCCGGGAGGAGGCAGTTCTTC.

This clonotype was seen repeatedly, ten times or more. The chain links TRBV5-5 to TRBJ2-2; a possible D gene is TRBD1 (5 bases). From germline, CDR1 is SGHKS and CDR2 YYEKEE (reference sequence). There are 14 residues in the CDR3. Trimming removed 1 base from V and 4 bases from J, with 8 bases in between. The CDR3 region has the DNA TGTGCCAGCAGCTTGCTCCAGGGCACCGGGGAGCTGTTTTTT. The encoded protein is CASSLLQGTGELFF.

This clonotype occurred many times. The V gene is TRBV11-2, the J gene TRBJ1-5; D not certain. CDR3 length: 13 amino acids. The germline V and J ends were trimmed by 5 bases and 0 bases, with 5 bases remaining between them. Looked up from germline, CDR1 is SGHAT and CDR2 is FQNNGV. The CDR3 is CASSPDSNQPQHF. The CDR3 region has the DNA TGTGCCAGCAGCCCGGATAGCAATCAGCCCCAGCATTTT.

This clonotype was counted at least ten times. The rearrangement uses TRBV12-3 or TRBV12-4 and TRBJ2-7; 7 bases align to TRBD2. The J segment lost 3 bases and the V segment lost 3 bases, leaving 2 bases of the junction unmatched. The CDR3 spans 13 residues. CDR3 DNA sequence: TGTGCCAGCAGTTTCGGGGGGTACTACGAGCAGTACTTC. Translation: CASSFGGYYEQYF.

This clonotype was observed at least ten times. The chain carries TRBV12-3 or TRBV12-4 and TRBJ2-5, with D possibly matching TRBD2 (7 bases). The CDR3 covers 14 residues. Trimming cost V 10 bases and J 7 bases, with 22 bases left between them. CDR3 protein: CATAVGGGRGTQYF. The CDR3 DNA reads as TGTGCCACCGCTGTTGGGGGCGGGAGAGGGACCCAGTACTTC.

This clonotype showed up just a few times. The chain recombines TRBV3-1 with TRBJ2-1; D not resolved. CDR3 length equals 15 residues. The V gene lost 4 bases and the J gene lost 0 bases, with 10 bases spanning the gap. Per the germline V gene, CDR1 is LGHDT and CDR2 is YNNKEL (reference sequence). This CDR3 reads CASSPWGISYNEQFF. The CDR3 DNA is TGTGCCAGCAGCCCCTGGGGAATCTCCTACAATGAGCAGTTCTTC.

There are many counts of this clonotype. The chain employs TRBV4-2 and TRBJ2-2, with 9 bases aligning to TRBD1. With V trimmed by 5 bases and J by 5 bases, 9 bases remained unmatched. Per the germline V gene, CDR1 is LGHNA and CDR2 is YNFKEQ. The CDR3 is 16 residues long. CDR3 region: CASSLRDRVRTGELFF. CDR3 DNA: TGTGCCAGCAGCTTGCGGGACAGGGTACGAACCGGGGAGCTGTTTTTT.

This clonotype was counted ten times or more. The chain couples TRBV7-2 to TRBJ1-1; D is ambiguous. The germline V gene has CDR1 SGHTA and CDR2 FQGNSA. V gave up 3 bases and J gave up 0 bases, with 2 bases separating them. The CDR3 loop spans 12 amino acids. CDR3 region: CASSFLNTEAFF. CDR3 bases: TGTGCCAGCAGCTTCTTGAACACTGAAGCTTTCTTT.

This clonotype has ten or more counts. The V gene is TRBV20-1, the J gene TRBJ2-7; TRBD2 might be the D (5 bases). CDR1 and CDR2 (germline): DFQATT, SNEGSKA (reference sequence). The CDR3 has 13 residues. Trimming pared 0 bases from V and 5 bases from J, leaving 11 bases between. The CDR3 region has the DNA TGCAGTGCTAGAGATACTAGGGCTGACGAGCAGTACTTC. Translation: CSARDTRADEQYF.

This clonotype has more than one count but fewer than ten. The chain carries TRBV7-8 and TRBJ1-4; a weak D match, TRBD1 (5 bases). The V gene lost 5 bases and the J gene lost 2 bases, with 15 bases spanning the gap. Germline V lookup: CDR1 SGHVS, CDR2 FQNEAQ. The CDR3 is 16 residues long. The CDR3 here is CASSGGLSATNEKLFF. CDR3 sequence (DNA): TGTGCCAGCAGCGGGGGTCTCTCGGCGACTAATGAAAAACTGTTTTTT.

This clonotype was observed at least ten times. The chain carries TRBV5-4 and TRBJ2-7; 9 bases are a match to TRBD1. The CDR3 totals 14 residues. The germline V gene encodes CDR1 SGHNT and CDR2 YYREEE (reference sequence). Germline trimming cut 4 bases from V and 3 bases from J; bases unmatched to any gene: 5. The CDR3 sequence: CASSATGQGYEQYF. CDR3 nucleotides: TGTGCCAGCAGCGCCACGGGACAGGGCTACGAGCAGTACTTC.

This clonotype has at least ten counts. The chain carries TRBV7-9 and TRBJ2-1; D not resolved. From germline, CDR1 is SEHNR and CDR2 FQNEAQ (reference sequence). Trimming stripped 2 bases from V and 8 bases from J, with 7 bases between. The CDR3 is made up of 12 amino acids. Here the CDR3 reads CASSLSDYEQFF. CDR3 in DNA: TGTGCCAGCAGCTTAAGCGATTATGAGCAGTTCTTC.

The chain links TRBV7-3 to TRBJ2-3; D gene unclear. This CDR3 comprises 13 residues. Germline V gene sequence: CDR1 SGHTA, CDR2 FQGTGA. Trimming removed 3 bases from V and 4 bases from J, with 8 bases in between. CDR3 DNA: TGTGCCAGCAGCTTTACGGGTCCAGATACGCAGTATTTT. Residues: CASSFTGPDTQYF.